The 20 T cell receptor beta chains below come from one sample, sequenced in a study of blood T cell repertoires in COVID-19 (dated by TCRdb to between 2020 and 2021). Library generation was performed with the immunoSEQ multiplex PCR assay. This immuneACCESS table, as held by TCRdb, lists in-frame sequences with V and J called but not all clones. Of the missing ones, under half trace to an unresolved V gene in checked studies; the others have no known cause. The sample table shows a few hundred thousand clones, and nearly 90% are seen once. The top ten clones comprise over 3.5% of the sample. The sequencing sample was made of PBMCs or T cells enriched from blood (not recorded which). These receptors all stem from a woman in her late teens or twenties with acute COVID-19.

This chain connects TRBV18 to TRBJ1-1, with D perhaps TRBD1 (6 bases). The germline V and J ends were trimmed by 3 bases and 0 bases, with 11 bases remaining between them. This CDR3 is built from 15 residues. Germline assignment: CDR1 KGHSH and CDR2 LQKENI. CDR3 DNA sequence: TGTGCCAGCTCACCGATGGGACACCTGAACACTGAAGCTTTCTTT. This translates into CASSPMGHLNTEAFF.

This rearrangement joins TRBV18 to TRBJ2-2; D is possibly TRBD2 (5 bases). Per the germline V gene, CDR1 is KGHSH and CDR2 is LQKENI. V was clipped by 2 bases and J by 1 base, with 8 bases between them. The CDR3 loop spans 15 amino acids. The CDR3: CASSPNSENTGELFF. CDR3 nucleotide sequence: TGTGCCAGCTCACCAAATAGCGAGAACACCGGGGAGCTGTTTTTT.

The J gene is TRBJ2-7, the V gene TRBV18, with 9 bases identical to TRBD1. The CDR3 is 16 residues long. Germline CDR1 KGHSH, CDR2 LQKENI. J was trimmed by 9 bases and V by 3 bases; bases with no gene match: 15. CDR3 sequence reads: CASSPPAGTGKTGQYF. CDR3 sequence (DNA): TGTGCCAGCTCACCCCCAGCGGGGACAGGGAAAACGGGGCAGTACTTC.

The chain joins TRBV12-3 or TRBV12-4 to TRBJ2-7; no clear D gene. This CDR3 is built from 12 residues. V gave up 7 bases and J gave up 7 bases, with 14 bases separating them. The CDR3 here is CASNDPGAEQYF. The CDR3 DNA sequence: TGTGCCAGCAATGACCCCGGAGCGGAGCAGTACTTC.

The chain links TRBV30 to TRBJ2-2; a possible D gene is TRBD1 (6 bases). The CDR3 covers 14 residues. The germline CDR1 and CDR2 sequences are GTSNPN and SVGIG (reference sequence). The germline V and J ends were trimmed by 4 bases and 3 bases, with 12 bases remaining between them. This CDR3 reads CAWTPWGHTGELFF. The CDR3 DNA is TGTGCCTGGACCCCCTGGGGGCACACCGGGGAGCTGTTTTTT.

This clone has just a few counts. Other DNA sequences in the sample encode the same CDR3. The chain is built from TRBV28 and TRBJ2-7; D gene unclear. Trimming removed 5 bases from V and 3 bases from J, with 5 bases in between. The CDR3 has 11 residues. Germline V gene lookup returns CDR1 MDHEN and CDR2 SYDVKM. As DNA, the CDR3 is TGTGCCAGCAGTCCTTACTACGAGCAGTACTTC. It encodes CASSPYYEQYF.

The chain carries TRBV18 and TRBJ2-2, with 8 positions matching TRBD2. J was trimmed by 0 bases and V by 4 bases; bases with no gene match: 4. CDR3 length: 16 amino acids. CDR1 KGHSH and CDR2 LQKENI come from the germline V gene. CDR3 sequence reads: CASSLSTSANTGELFF. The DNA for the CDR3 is TGTGCCAGCTCACTATCGACTAGCGCGAACACCGGGGAGCTGTTTTTT.

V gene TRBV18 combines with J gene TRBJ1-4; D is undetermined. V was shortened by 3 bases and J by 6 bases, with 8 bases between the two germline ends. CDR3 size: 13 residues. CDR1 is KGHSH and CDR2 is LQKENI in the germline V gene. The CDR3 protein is CASSPRSDEKLFF. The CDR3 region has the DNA TGTGCCAGCTCACCGAGATCGGATGAAAAACTGTTTTTT.

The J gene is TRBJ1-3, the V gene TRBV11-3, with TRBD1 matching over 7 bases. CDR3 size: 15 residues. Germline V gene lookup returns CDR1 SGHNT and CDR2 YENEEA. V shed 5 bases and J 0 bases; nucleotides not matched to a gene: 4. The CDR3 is CASSLGTVSGNTIYF. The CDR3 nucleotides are TGTGCCAGCAGCCTCGGGACAGTCTCTGGAAACACCATATATTTT. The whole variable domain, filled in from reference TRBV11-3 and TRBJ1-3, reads EAGVVQSPRYKIIEKKQPVAFWCNPISGHNTLYWYLQNLGQGPELLIRYENEEAVDDSQLPKDRFSAERLKGVDSTLKIQPAELGDSAVYLCASSLGTVSGNTIYFGEGSWLTVV.

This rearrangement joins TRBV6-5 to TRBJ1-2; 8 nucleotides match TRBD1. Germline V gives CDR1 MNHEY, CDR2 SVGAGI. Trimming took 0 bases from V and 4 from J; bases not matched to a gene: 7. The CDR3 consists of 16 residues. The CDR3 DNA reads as TGTGCCAGCAGTTACTCAAACAGGGGGGGGAGCTATGGCTACACCTTC. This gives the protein CASSYSNRGGSYGYTF.

The CDR3 reads CASSPSPGTGSYEQYF. The CDR3 nucleotides are TGTGCCAGCAGCCCCTCACCCGGGACAGGGTCCTACGAGCAGTACTTC. The rearrangement uses TRBV28 and TRBJ2-7, with 9 bases matching TRBD1. The ends lost 6 bases at V and 1 base at J; junction bases unmatched: 10. CDR3 length equals 16 residues. Germline-derived CDR1 and CDR2 are MDHEN and SYDVKM.

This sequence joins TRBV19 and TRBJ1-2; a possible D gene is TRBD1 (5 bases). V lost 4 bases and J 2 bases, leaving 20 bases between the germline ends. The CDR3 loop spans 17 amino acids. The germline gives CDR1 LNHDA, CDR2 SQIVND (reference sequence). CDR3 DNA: TGTGCCAGTAGTACCGGGGGGGAACCCGCGGCAAACTATGGCTACACCTTC. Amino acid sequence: CASSTGGEPAANYGYTF. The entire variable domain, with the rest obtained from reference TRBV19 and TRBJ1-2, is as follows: DGGITQSPKYLFRKEGQNVTLSCEQNLNHDAMYWYRQDPGQGLRLIYYSQIVNDFQKGDIAEGYSVSREKKESFPLTVTSAQKNPTAFYLCASSTGGEPAANYGYTFGSGTRLTVV.

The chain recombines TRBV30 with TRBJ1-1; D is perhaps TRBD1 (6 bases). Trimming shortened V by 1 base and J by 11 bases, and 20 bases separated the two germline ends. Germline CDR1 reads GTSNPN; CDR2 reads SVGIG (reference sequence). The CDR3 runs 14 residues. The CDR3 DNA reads TGTGCCTGGAGTGACGCCTCAGGGGCCCTGGCGGCTTTCTTT. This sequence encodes CAWSDASGALAAFF.

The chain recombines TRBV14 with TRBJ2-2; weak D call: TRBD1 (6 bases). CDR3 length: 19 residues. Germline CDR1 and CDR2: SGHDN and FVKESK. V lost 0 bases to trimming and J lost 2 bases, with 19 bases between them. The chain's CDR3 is CASSQDRGTWTVNTGELFF. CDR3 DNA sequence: TGTGCCAGCAGCCAAGATAGGGGGACCTGGACAGTCAACACCGGGGAGCTGTTTTTT.

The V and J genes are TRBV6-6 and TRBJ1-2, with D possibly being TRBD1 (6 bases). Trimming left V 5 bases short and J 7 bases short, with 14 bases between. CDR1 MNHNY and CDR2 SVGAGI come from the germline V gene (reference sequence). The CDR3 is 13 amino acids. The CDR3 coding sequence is TGTGCCAGCAGTCAAGCAGGGGTTTCTGGCTACACCTTC. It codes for CASSQAGVSGYTF.

The CDR3 region is CAWSALYGYTF. In DNA, the CDR3 is TGTGCCTGGAGTGCCCTCTATGGCTACACCTTC. The rearrangement links TRBV30 to TRBJ1-2, with D uncertain. This CDR3 comprises 11 residues. The germline CDR1 and CDR2 sequences are GTSNPN and SVGIG (reference sequence). The V end lost 1 base, the J end lost 4 bases, and 4 bases lay between the germline ends.

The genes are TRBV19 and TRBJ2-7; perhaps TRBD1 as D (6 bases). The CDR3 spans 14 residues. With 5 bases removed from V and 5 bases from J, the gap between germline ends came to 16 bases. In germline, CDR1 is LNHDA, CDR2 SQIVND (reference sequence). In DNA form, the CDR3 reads TGTGCCAGTAGTCCAGGGGTTTCTCCCCACGAGCAGTACTTC. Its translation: CASSPGVSPHEQYF. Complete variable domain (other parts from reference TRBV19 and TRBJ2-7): DGGITQSPKYLFRKEGQNVTLSCEQNLNHDAMYWYRQDPGQGLRLIYYSQIVNDFQKGDIAEGYSVSREKKESFPLTVTSAQKNPTAFYLCASSPGVSPHEQYFGPGTRLTVT.

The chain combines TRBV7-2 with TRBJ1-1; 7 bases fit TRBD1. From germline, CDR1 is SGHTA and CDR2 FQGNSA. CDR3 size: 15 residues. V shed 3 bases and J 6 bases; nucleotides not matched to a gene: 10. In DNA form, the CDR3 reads TGTGCCAGCAGCTTCTACCAGGGGGAGTTATCTGAAGCTTTCTTT. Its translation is CASSFYQGELSEAFF. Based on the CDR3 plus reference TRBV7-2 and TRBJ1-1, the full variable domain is GAGVSQSPSNKVTEKGKDVELRCDPISGHTALYWYRQSLGQGLEFLIYFQGNSAPDKSGLPSDRFSAERTGGSVSTLTIQRTQQEDSAVYLCASSFYQGELSEAFFGQGTRLTVV.

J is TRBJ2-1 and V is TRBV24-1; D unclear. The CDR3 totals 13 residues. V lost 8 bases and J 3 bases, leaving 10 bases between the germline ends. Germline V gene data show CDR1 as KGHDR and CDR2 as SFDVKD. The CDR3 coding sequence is TGTGCCACCAAGGCAGGTGGCTACAATGAGCAGTTCTTC. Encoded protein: CATKAGGYNEQFF.

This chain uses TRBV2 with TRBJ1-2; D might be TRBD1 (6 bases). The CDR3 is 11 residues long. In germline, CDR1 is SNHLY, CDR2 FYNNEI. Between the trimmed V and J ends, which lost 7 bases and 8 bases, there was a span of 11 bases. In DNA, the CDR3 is TGTGCCAGCACAGGGGAGGGAGGCTACACCTTC. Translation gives CASTGEGGYTF.